This note documents a single T cell receptor beta chain sequence. The data derive from a study of blood T cell repertoires in COVID-19. Data came from immunoSEQ multiplex PCR; TCRdb stores just in-frame clones and leaves some out. The sample holds some 240,000 clones, about 89% seen once. The CDR3 extends over 15 amino acids. The sequenced sample consisted of peripheral blood. This clonotype originated in a man aged 60 to 75 who had recovered from COVID-19. The rearrangement uses TRBV21-1 and TRBJ2-7; TRBD1 is the table's D call, not checked against the DNA. TRBV21-1 is tagged as a pseudogene. CDR3 bases: TGTGCCAGCAGCAAACGTCGCAGGGGGCTTAGGGAGCAGTACTTC. Translating gives CASSKRRRGLREQYF.